Listed below are T cell receptor beta chains from one sample, sequenced in a study of blood T cell repertoires in COVID-19. Sequenced by immunoSEQ multiplex PCR; TCRdb stores in-frame clones only, minus some. This repertoire shows about 160,000 clones, 80% to 90% found once; its top ten account for under 5%. The sequenced material came from peripheral blood. The receptors were sampled from a woman aged 60 to 75 who had recovered from COVID-19. Both conserved end residues are part of each CDR3. Fields, in order: V gene, D gene, clone size, J gene, CDR3 protein, CDR3 DNA. A D gene is named only where the DNA matches it firmly. Size values are once, few and many counts, or a class for expanded clones, and some rows have none.

v_gene: TRBV2
d_gene: TRBD2
abundance: -
j_gene: TRBJ2-5
CDR3aa: CASRRGTAQETQYF
CDR3nt: TGTGCCAGCAGGCGGGGGACTGCCCAAGAGACCCAGTACTTC

v_gene: TRBV7-8
d_gene: -
abundance: -
j_gene: TRBJ2-1
CDR3aa: CASSLGTPVVNEQFF
CDR3nt: TGTGCCAGCAGCCTCGGGACTCCCGTGGTCAATGAGCAGTTCTTC

v_gene: TRBV27
d_gene: TRBD2
abundance: few
j_gene: TRBJ2-2
CDR3aa: CASRLAGGPPGELFF
CDR3nt: TGTGCCAGCAGATTAGCGGGGGGGCCCCCCGGGGAGCTGTTTTTT

v_gene: TRBV10-3
d_gene: -
abundance: -
j_gene: TRBJ1-6
CDR3aa: CAIRGRGANSPLHF
CDR3nt: TGTGCCATCAGGGGGCGGGGGGCGAATTCACCCCTCCACTTT

v_gene: TRBV19
d_gene: TRBD1
abundance: -
j_gene: TRBJ2-7
CDR3aa: CASTPTGTGDFYEQYF
CDR3nt: TGTGCCAGTACCCCGACCGGGACAGGGGACTTCTACGAGCAGTACTTC

v_gene: TRBV13
d_gene: -
abundance: -
j_gene: TRBJ1-4
CDR3aa: CASSLALHSNEKLFF
CDR3nt: TGTGCCAGCAGCTTAGCTCTGCACTCTAATGAAAAACTGTTTTTT

v_gene: TRBV5-1
d_gene: -
abundance: -
j_gene: TRBJ2-1
CDR3aa: CASSTTTSSYNEQFF
CDR3nt: TGCGCCAGCAGCACCACAACAAGCTCCTACAATGAGCAGTTCTTC

v_gene: TRBV9
d_gene: -
abundance: -
j_gene: TRBJ1-1
CDR3aa: CASSVVTGNTEAFF
CDR3nt: TGTGCCAGCAGCGTAGTCACAGGGAACACTGAAGCTTTCTTT

v_gene: TRBV9
d_gene: -
abundance: -
j_gene: TRBJ1-2
CDR3aa: CASSVKAGVSYGYTF
CDR3nt: TGTGCCAGCAGCGTGAAGGCCGGGGTTTCCTATGGCTACACCTTC

v_gene: TRBV7-2
d_gene: TRBD2
abundance: -
j_gene: TRBJ2-3
CDR3aa: CASSFLAGSGGAGGTQYF
CDR3nt: TGTGCCAGCAGCTTCTTGGCCGGTAGCGGGGGGGCGGGAGGTACGCAGTATTTT

v_gene: TRBV29-1
d_gene: -
abundance: -
j_gene: TRBJ2-2
CDR3aa: CSVEVGVWTGELFF
CDR3nt: TGCAGCGTTGAAGTAGGGGTGTGGACCGGGGAGCTGTTTTTT

v_gene: TRBV18
d_gene: TRBD2
abundance: -
j_gene: TRBJ2-2
CDR3aa: CASSPRNGGANTGELFF
CDR3nt: TGTGCCAGCTCACCACGCAACGGGGGGGCGAACACCGGGGAGCTGTTTTTT

v_gene: TRBV19
d_gene: TRBD1
abundance: -
j_gene: TRBJ2-1
CDR3aa: CASQPTDRYNEQFF
CDR3nt: TGTGCCAGTCAGCCAACGGACAGGTACAATGAGCAGTTCTTC

v_gene: TRBV5-1
d_gene: -
abundance: -
j_gene: TRBJ1-3
CDR3aa: CASSRDRTAGNTIYF
CDR3nt: TGCGCCAGCAGTCGCGATAGAACCGCTGGAAACACCATATATTTT

v_gene: TRBV6-2/TRBV6-3
d_gene: -
abundance: -
j_gene: TRBJ2-7
CDR3aa: CASSFGGGGGYEQYF
CDR3nt: TGTGCCAGCAGTTTTGGGGGCGGTGGGGGCTACGAGCAGTACTTC

v_gene: TRBV5-1
d_gene: -
abundance: -
j_gene: TRBJ2-3
CDR3aa: CASSGPGKATDTQYF
CDR3nt: TGCGCCAGCAGCGGGCCCGGCAAGGCCACAGATACGCAGTATTTT

v_gene: TRBV5-1
d_gene: -
abundance: -
j_gene: TRBJ2-5
CDR3aa: CASSTWETQYF
CDR3nt: TGCGCCAGCAGTACATGGGAGACCCAGTACTTC

v_gene: TRBV4-3
d_gene: -
abundance: -
j_gene: TRBJ2-5
CDR3aa: CASSQQYRADYPETQYF
CDR3nt: TGCGCCAGCAGCCAACAGTACAGGGCGGATTACCCGGAGACCCAGTACTTC

v_gene: TRBV2
d_gene: -
abundance: -
j_gene: TRBJ1-6
CDR3aa: CASSGLGQSYNSPLHF
CDR3nt: TGTGCCAGCAGTGGACTTGGACAGTCATATAATTCACCCCTCCACTTT

v_gene: TRBV12-3/TRBV12-4
d_gene: TRBD1
abundance: -
j_gene: TRBJ1-2
CDR3aa: CASSLDRGHGYTF
CDR3nt: TGTGCCAGCAGTTTGGACAGGGGGCATGGCTACACCTTC

v_gene: TRBV10-2
d_gene: TRBD2
abundance: -
j_gene: TRBJ2-3
CDR3aa: CASSELGLATTDTQYF
CDR3nt: TGCGCCAGCAGTGAGCTAGGACTAGCGACCACAGATACGCAGTATTTT

v_gene: TRBV3-1/TRBV3-2
d_gene: TRBD1
abundance: -
j_gene: TRBJ2-1
CDR3aa: CASSYPGQGTEQFF
CDR3nt: TGTGCCAGCAGTTATCCGGGACAGGGCACTGAGCAGTTCTTC

v_gene: TRBV18
d_gene: -
abundance: -
j_gene: TRBJ1-2
CDR3aa: CASSLDGVYGYTF
CDR3nt: TGTGCCAGCTCCCTAGACGGAGTCTATGGCTACACCTTC

v_gene: TRBV9
d_gene: TRBD2
abundance: -
j_gene: TRBJ2-1
CDR3aa: CASSVGSGVYEQFF
CDR3nt: TGTGCCAGCAGCGTAGGTAGCGGGGTCTATGAGCAGTTCTTC

v_gene: TRBV29-1
d_gene: TRBD1
abundance: once
j_gene: TRBJ1-3
CDR3aa: CSVARDRAGNTIYF
CDR3nt: TGCAGCGTTGCTCGGGACAGGGCTGGAAACACCATATATTTT

v_gene: TRBV4-1
d_gene: TRBD1
abundance: -
j_gene: TRBJ1-1
CDR3aa: CASSPGTVNTEAFF
CDR3nt: TGCGCCAGCAGCCCAGGGACAGTTAACACTGAAGCTTTCTTT

v_gene: TRBV2
d_gene: -
abundance: -
j_gene: TRBJ1-2
CDR3aa: CASSESGGARGYTF
CDR3nt: TGTGCCAGCAGTGAGTCAGGAGGCGCGAGAGGCTACACCTTC